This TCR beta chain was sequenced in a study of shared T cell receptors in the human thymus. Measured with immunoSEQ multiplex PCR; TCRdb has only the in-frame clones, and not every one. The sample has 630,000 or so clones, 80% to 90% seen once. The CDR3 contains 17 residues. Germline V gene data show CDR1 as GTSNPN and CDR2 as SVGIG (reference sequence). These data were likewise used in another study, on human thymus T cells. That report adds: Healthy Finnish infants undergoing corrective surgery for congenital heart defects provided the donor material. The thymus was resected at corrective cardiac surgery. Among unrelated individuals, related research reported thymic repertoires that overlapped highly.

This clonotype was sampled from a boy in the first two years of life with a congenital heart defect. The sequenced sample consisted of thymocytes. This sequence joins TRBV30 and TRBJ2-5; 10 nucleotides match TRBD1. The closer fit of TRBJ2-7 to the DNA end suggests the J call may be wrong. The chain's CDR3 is CAWMRADPDRGGYEQYF. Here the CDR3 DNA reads TGTGCCTGGATGAGAGCTGACCCGGACAGGGGGGGCTACGAGCAGTACTTC.